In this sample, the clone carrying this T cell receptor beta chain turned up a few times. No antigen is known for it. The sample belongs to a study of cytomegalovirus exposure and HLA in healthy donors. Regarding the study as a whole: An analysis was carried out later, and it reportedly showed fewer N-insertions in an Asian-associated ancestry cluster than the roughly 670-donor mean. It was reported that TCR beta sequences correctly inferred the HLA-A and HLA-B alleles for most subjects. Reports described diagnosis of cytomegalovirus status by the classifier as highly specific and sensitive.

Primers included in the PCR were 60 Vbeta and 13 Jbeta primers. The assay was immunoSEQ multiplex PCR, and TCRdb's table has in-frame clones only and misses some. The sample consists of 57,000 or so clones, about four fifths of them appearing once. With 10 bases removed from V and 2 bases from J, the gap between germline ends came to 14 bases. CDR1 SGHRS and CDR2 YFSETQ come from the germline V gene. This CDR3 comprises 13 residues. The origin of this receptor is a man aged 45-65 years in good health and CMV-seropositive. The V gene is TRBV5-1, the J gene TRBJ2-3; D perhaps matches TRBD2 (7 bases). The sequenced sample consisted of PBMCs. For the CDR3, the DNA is TGCGCCGGGGGGGCAGGGGACACAGATACGCAGTATTTT. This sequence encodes CAGGAGDTDTQYF.